A selection of T cell receptor beta chains follows, all from one sample in a study of CXCR3-negative and CXCR3-positive naive CD8 T cells. After re-calling the 5' RACE reads, TCRdb lists one entry per CDR3 protein, DNA absent. This sample's table reports around 3,900 distinct CDR3 sequences. Sequencing was carried out using naive CXCR3- CD8+ T cells from blood. These receptors were collected from a human donor in good health. Some clones in this sample may be carry-over from other donors' samples. CDR3s include the opening cysteine and the closing phenylalanine or tryptophan. Fields, in order: V gene, clone size, J gene, CDR3 protein. Expanded clones get a size class; other rows say once, few or many, or leave the size out.

TRBV29-1	medium-sized	TRBJ2-2	CSVDRGTGELFF
TRBV29-1	medium-sized	TRBJ2-5	CSVDTEMRQETQYF
TRBV27	medium-sized	TRBJ2-7	CASSFGTSGYEQYF
TRBV18	medium-sized	TRBJ2-1	CASSPGGNEQFF
TRBV20-1	medium-sized	TRBJ2-1	CSAIVRQGFYNEQFF
TRBV6-5	NA	TRBJ2-4	CASSYSEAGKNIQYF
TRBV6-5	medium-sized	TRBJ1-1	CASSGTLNTEAFF
TRBV12-3/TRBV12-4	medium-sized	TRBJ2-3	CASSLVSGSDTQYF
TRBV29-1	medium-sized	TRBJ2-5	CSLRGPATQETQYF
TRBV7-9	NA	TRBJ2-2	CASSLAHPGTGELFF
TRBV7-3	NA	TRBJ2-1	CASSPDSTSYNEQFF
TRBV4-3	NA	TRBJ1-2	CASSQVPWENYGYTF
TRBV29-1	NA	TRBJ2-1	CSVEVTGVYNEQFF
TRBV6-8	medium-sized	TRBJ2-7	CASPKTRDAGYEQYF
TRBV4-3	medium-sized	TRBJ2-3	CASSQDSDLDGDTQYF
TRBV27	medium-sized	TRBJ2-1	CASSQEGSSYNEQFF
TRBV6-6	medium-sized	TRBJ2-5	CASSDGQGRQETQYF
TRBV11-2	NA	TRBJ2-1	CASSQGLAGSYNEQFF
TRBV12-3/TRBV12-4	medium-sized	TRBJ1-1	CASRSELDTEAFF
TRBV5-1	medium-sized	TRBJ2-2	CASTIGGETGELFF
TRBV6-6	medium-sized	TRBJ2-7	CASSYGAVQAYEQYF
TRBV29-1	NA	TRBJ1-1	CSVERGREAFF
TRBV15	NA	TRBJ2-1	CATSRGAGGAYNEQFF
TRBV6-6	NA	TRBJ1-4	CASSYPGQNEKLFF
TRBV20-1	NA	TRBJ1-5	CSARGTGTVQPQHF
TRBV7-8	NA	TRBJ2-1	CASSLGWGNEQFF
TRBV30	medium-sized	TRBJ1-5	CAWSVQGNQPQHF
TRBV29-1	medium-sized	TRBJ1-1	CSVVGMNTEAFF
TRBV4-3	medium-sized	TRBJ2-4	CASSQDRLSIQYF
TRBV5-4	medium-sized	TRBJ2-3	CASSRTGGLTDTQYF
TRBV5-6	NA	TRBJ2-2	CASSPAEGTYTGELFF
TRBV12-5	medium-sized	TRBJ2-7	CASGPGTEAYEQYF
TRBV2	NA	TRBJ1-2	CASSVGQGAAGYTF
TRBV7-2	NA	TRBJ1-2	CASSSLGGAHLYGYTF
TRBV19	NA	TRBJ2-1	CASSRTSGNSYNEQFF
TRBV5-1	NA	TRBJ2-1	CASSLSGEGTYNEQFF
TRBV6-5	NA	TRBJ1-2	CASSYSPGQDYGYTF
TRBV29-1	medium-sized	TRBJ1-2	CSVPLAGLGYTF
TRBV6-6	NA	TRBJ1-4	CASSYDRTNEKLFF
TRBV5-1	NA	TRBJ2-7	CASSLADSPEQYF
TRBV11-2	NA	TRBJ1-1	CASSSGGGTEAFF
TRBV12-3/TRBV12-4	NA	TRBJ1-2	CASNSPLYGYTF
TRBV6-5	medium-sized	TRBJ1-5	CASSYSLNQPQHF
TRBV9	NA	TRBJ2-3	CASSASGRTDTQYF
TRBV7-9	NA	TRBJ2-3	CASSLSVGGPRPDTQYF
TRBV29-1	NA	TRBJ1-2	CSVVETDYGYTF